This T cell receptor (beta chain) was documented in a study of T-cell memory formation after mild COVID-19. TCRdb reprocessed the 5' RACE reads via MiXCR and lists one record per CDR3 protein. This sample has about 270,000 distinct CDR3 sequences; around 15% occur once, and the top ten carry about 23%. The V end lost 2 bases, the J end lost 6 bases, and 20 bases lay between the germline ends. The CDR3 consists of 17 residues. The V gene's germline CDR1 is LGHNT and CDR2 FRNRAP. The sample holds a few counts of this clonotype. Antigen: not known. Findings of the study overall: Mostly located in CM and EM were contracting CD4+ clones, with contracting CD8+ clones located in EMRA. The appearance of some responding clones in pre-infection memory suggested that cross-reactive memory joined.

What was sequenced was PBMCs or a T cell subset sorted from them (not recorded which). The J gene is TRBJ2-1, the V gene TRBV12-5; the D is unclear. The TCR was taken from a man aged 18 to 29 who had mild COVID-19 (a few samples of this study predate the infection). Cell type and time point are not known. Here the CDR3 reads CASGLSVVRITLNEQFF. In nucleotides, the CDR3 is TGTGCTAGTGGTTTGAGTGTTGTAAGGATTACACTCAATGAGCAGTTCTTC. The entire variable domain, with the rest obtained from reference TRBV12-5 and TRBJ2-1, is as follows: DARVTQTPRHKVTEMGQEVTMRCQPILGHNTVFWYRQTMMQGLELLAYFRNRAPLDDSGMPKDRFSAEMPDATLATLKIQPSEPRDSAVYFCASGLSVVRITLNEQFFGPGTRLTVL.